A single sample is the source of the 15 T cell receptor beta chains below, sequenced in a study of T-cell reconstitution after alpha-beta-depleted transplantation in children. Unique molecular identifiers were used to barcode this TCRbeta library. MiXCR, applied by TCRdb to the PCR reads, yields one record per CDR3 protein. This table holds a few hundred thousand distinct CDR3 sequences, over 25% found once. The sequenced sample was PBMCs, obtained before TCRalphabeta/CD19-depleted stem cell transplant. These receptors were taken from a boy younger than two with Wiskott-Aldrich syndrome, due to receive a stem cell transplant.

The chain carries TRBV5-6 and TRBJ2-1; TRBD2 matches at 9 bases. CDR3 length: 14 residues. Germline-derived CDR1 and CDR2 are SGHDT and YYEEEE. The trim removed 4 bases at V and 4 bases at J, leaving 3 bases unmatched. The CDR3 region has the DNA TGTGCCAGCAGCGCGGGACTAGCTTACAATGAGCAGTTCTTC. Its protein is CASSAGLAYNEQFF.

This clonotype was recorded only once. A read error may account for a junction end that differs from germline. The gene calls are TRBV28 and TRBJ1-2; D possibly corresponds to TRBD1 (6 bases). Germline V lookup: CDR1 MDHEN, CDR2 SYDVKM. CDR3 size: 13 residues. The CDR3 loop is CASTRTVNYGYSF. CDR3 sequence (DNA): TGTGCCAGCACCCGGACAGTTAACTATGGCTACTCCTTC.

V gene TRBV25-1 combines with J gene TRBJ2-2; D is unresolved. This CDR3 spans 14 amino acids. Trimming removed 3 bases from V and 3 bases from J, with 8 bases in between. Germline V gives CDR1 MGHDK, CDR2 SYGVNS. The CDR3: CASSDRLYTGELFF. Written as DNA, the CDR3 is TGTGCCAGCAGTGACAGGCTTTACACCGGGGAGCTGTTTTTT.

The CDR3 DNA sequence: TGTGCCAGCAGTTATACTAGCCCCAGTGAGCAGTTCTTC. Protein product: CASSYTSPSEQFF. The gene calls are TRBV12-3 or TRBV12-4 and TRBJ2-1; TRBD2 might be the D (6 bases). This CDR3 is built from 13 residues. The V end was cut by 4 bases, the J end by 9 bases, with 13 bases between.

This clonotype was seen only a few times. The V and J genes are TRBV29-1 and TRBJ2-1; the D is unclear. The length of the CDR3 is 10 residues. Per the germline V gene, CDR1 is SQVTM and CDR2 is ANQGSEA. V was clipped by 4 bases and J by 5 bases, with 3 bases between them. The CDR3 loop is CSVANNEQFF. CDR3 nucleotide sequence: TGCAGCGTTGCCAACAATGAGCAGTTCTTC.

The chain employs TRBV6-5 and TRBJ2-5; D is tentatively TRBD1 or TRBD2 (5 bases each). This CDR3 is built from 15 residues. V gave up 2 bases and J gave up 5 bases, with 15 bases separating them. Germline V gives CDR1 MNHEY, CDR2 SVGAGI. The CDR3 is CASSYEGQVWETQYF. The CDR3 DNA is TGTGCCAGCAGTTACGAGGGGCAGGTTTGGGAGACCCAGTACTTC.

This clonotype was recorded a few times. This rearrangement joins TRBV12-3 or TRBV12-4 to TRBJ1-2, with D possibly matching TRBD1 (5 bases). The CDR3 totals 11 residues. V was cut by 5 bases and J by 7 bases, with 8 bases left in between. CDR3 amino acids: CASSQGAGYTF. CDR3 DNA: TGTGCCAGCAGTCAGGGTGCTGGCTACACCTTC.

The V call is TRBV20-1, the J call TRBJ2-3; the D is unclear. This CDR3 has 14 amino acids. From germline, CDR1 is DFQATT and CDR2 SNEGSKA (reference sequence). V dropped 6 bases and J dropped 0 bases, with 13 bases sitting between them. DNA for the CDR3: TGCAGTGCCAAGAATCAAACTAGCACAGATACGCAGTATTTT. This gives the protein CSAKNQTSTDTQYF.

The rearrangement uses TRBV11-2 and TRBJ2-2; TRBD2 aligns across 11 bases. The CDR3 spans 18 residues. The trim removed 2 bases at V and 5 bases at J, leaving 10 bases unmatched. Looked up from germline, CDR1 is SGHAT and CDR2 is FQNNGV. The CDR3 sequence: CASSLRRRTSGRTGELFF. The CDR3 nucleotides are TGTGCCAGCAGCTTACGTAGACGAACTAGCGGGAGAACCGGGGAGCTGTTTTTT.

The V call is TRBV18, the J call TRBJ2-3, with D hard to call. V lost 2 bases and J 2 bases, leaving 5 bases between the germline ends. The germline V gene encodes CDR1 KGHSH and CDR2 LQKENI. CDR3 size: 13 residues. The CDR3 reads CASSPAHTDTQYF. CDR3 DNA sequence: TGTGCCAGCTCACCAGCACACACAGATACGCAGTATTTT.

The J gene is TRBJ2-5, the V gene TRBV20-1; 9 bases are shared with TRBD2. Losses at the gene ends were 3 bases for V and 0 bases for J; bases not matched to a gene: 5. CDR1 is DFQATT, CDR2 SNEGSKA, per germline (reference sequence). The CDR3 consists of 15 residues. The CDR3 DNA sequence: TGCAGTGCTAGTGTCGGACTAGCGTACCAAGAGACCCAGTACTTC. This sequence encodes CSASVGLAYQETQYF.

CDR3 bases: TGTGCCAGCAGTTTGTATCACAATGAGCAGTTCTTC. The encoded protein is CASSLYHNEQFF. The chain combines TRBV12-3 or TRBV12-4 with TRBJ2-1; D is undetermined. With 3 bases removed from V and 5 bases from J, the gap between germline ends came to 5 bases. The CDR3 length is 12 residues.

The genes are TRBV5-1 and TRBJ2-1, with D possibly being TRBD2 (6 bases). CDR1 is SGHRS, CDR2 YFSETQ, per germline. V lost 7 bases to trimming and J lost 3 bases, with 17 bases between them. The CDR3 loop spans 15 amino acids. As DNA, the CDR3 is TGCGCCAGCTCGATGTCCGCGGGGAGCTACAATGAGCAGTTCTTC. It codes for CASSMSAGSYNEQFF.

V gene TRBV29-1 combines with J gene TRBJ2-1; 8 bases line up with TRBD1. Germline trimming cut 6 bases from V and 0 bases from J; bases unmatched to any gene: 4. The germline V gene has CDR1 SQVTM and CDR2 ANQGSEA. This CDR3 spans 14 amino acids. The CDR3 sequence is CSVRTGISYNEQFF. As DNA, the CDR3 is TGCAGCGTCCGGACAGGGATCTCCTACAATGAGCAGTTCTTC.

The rearrangement uses TRBV10-1 and TRBJ2-4; TRBD2 aligns across 7 bases. Germline trimming cut 2 bases from V and 4 bases from J; bases unmatched to any gene: 2. The germline CDR1 and CDR2 sequences are WNHNN and SYGVQD (reference sequence). The CDR3 runs to 14 residues. This chain's CDR3 is CASSEMGGKNIQYF. The CDR3 coding sequence is TGCGCCAGCAGTGAGATGGGGGGGAAAAACATTCAGTACTTC.